This TCR beta chain was recorded in a study of cytomegalovirus exposure and HLA in healthy donors. About the research overall: The roughly 700 first-cohort repertoires shared a platform with the 100 to 150 validation repertoires, as reported in a later analysis. Whole-study findings and limits: The classifier was said to identify cytomegalovirus status with high specificity and sensitivity. TCR sequences were mostly rare, though some public TCRs occurred in many donors.

This CDR3 is built from 14 residues. CDR1 is MNHNY, CDR2 SVGAGI, per germline (reference sequence). The J segment lost 6 bases and the V segment lost 0 bases, leaving 5 bases of the junction unmatched. Comments on this clone: Its specificity is unknown.

Clones were sequenced by immunoSEQ multiplex PCR, and TCRdb holds only the in-frame ones, with some missing. The sample has tens of thousands of clones, roughly 93% seen once. The rearrangement joins TRBV6-6 to TRBJ2-7; 7 positions agree with TRBD1. The sample comprised PBMCs. This receptor was obtained from a man younger than 35 in good health and CMV-seronegative. CDR3 region: CASSYSFRTGEQYF. CDR3 nucleotide sequence: TGTGCCAGCAGTTACTCGTTTCGGACAGGCGAGCAGTACTTC.